This TCR beta chain was observed in a study of T cells after yellow fever vaccination. Study findings and constraints: Weaker overall, the secondary response nonetheless peaked faster (day 5 versus 15). Clones that expanded after primary vaccination mostly reappeared after the booster (around 96% CD4, around 87% CD8). A minor fraction of clonotypes spanned both CD4 and CD8 compartments.

V lost 3 bases and J lost 5, with 16 bases in between. CDR1 is SGHTA and CDR2 is FQGNSA in the germline V gene. This CDR3 comprises 15 residues. This clonotype has ten or more counts. Its antigen is not known. Researchers made TCR cDNA using 5'RACE template switching, and this step added a universal primer site and UMIs. In TCRdb, the 5' RACE reads were re-called with MiXCR into one record per CDR3 protein. The sample shows more than 90,000 distinct CDR3 sequences, 8% to 9.5% of them seen only once. The TCR comes from a man younger than 40 who received the YFV17D yellow fever vaccine. The rearrangement uses TRBV7-2 and TRBJ2-5; D is uncertain. The input for sequencing was CD8+ T cells sorted from PBMCs, taken 45 days after the yellow fever booster vaccination. The CDR3 DNA reads TGTGCCAGCAGCTTCAACCCGTTGGTAGAGGAGACCCAGTACTTC. The encoded protein is CASSFNPLVEETQYF.